This T cell receptor beta chain was recovered during a study of HIV-infected patients and healthy controls. Study outcomes and limitations: In healthy controls, MAIT alpha CDR3s were common; in HIV+ repertoires, severely depleted. The seeming recovery of the Gini index after therapy in HIV-infected patients vanished in size-matched data.

V gave up 2 bases and J gave up 8 bases, with 15 bases separating them. Per the germline V gene, CDR1 is SGHTA and CDR2 is FQGTGA. The CDR3 length is 14 residues. Many counts were recorded for this clonotype. Its antigen is as yet unknown. Antiretroviral therapy had run roughly three months, about 14 weeks, before follow-up blood collection. Whole blood was used without fractionation, so all unsorted peripheral T cells were included. cDNA was made from about 500 ng RNA using alpha and beta constant primers. Alpha and beta chain libraries were made separately by chain-specific third strand synthesis with multiplexing indices. Second strand DNA was synthesized using a primer at the SP2 site. TCRdb redid the calling of the 5' RACE reads with MiXCR, one entry per CDR3 protein. The sample shows about 4,200 distinct CDR3 sequences, roughly 9% of them seen only once.

The TCR originated in an adult with HIV infection. The rearrangement links TRBV7-3 to TRBJ1-1; D may be TRBD1 (6 bases). Source: blood, taken during antiretroviral therapy. This chain's CDR3 is CASSLDGGSREAFF. CDR3 coding DNA: TGTGCCAGCAGCTTAGATGGGGGCTCTCGCGAAGCTTTCTTT.